The 7 T cell receptor beta chains presented below share a single source sample, sequenced in a study of OX40 agonist ivuxolimab in advanced cancers. Profiling relied on immunoSEQ multiplex PCR, and the TCRdb table lists in-frame clones only, not all of them. This table has about 100,000 clones, around 93% appearing once. This material consisted of CD4+ or CD8+ T cells sorted from blood, taken in a trial of the OX40 agonist ivuxolimab. All receptors derive from an adult with an advanced solid tumor such as melanoma, head and neck, liver or kidney cancer.

V is TRBV30 and J is TRBJ1-1, with 7 bases lining up with TRBD1. CDR1 GTSNPN and CDR2 SVGIG come from the germline V gene (reference sequence). The CDR3 extends over 14 amino acids. Trimming at V came to 3 bases and at J to 1 base, leaving 5 bases not matched to a gene. The CDR3 DNA is TGTGCCTGGAGCTCCGGACAGGCGAACACTGAAGCTTTCTTT. It is translated as CAWSSGQANTEAFF. Using reference TRBV30 and TRBJ1-1 for the parts outside the CDR3, the full variable domain is SQTIHQWPATLVQPVGSPLSLECTVEGTSNPNLYWYRQAAGRGLQLLFYSVGIGQISSEVPQNLSASRPQDRQFILSSKKLLLSDSGFYLCAWSSGQANTEAFFGQGTRLTVV.

This sequence joins TRBV6-5 and TRBJ2-3; 7 nucleotides line up with TRBD2. CDR1 is MNHEY, CDR2 SVGAGI, per germline. Trimming removed 0 bases from V and 4 bases from J; junction bases left unmatched: 4. The CDR3 is 15 residues long. In DNA, the CDR3 is TGTGCCAGCAGTTACTCACGACTAGCAGCAGATACGCAGTATTTT. Its protein is CASSYSRLAADTQYF.

The chain has TRBV6-4 and TRBJ2-3; the D gene could be TRBD1 or TRBD2 (5 bases each). This CDR3 has 15 amino acids. Germline values: CDR1 MRHNA, CDR2 SNTAGT. Trimming cost V 2 bases and J 1 base, with 10 bases left between them. CDR3 sequence reads: CASSDAQGGTDTQYF. Here the CDR3 DNA reads TGTGCCAGCAGTGACGCTCAGGGAGGCACAGATACGCAGTATTTT.

This sequence joins TRBV5-1 and TRBJ1-2, with 8 nucleotides matching TRBD1. V gave up 0 bases and J gave up 3 bases; unmatched junction bases: 7. The CDR3 is 16 residues long. Germline V lookup: CDR1 SGHRS, CDR2 YFSETQ. The CDR3 nucleotides read TGCGCCAGCAGCTTGGCGGACAGGGTGGGCGACTATGGCTACACCTTC. Amino acids: CASSLADRVGDYGYTF.

The chain recombines TRBV28 with TRBJ1-2; D might be TRBD1 (6 bases). The germline V gene has CDR1 MDHEN and CDR2 SYDVKM. This CDR3 comprises 16 residues. V lost 5 bases and J 4 bases, leaving 20 bases between the germline ends. CDR3 loop: CASSQYGNRAPYGYTF. For the CDR3, the DNA is TGTGCCAGCAGTCAATATGGGAACAGGGCCCCCTATGGCTACACCTTC.

The chain uses TRBV27 and TRBJ2-6, with a tentative D call TRBD1 (6 bases). Looked up from germline, CDR1 is MNHEY and CDR2 is SMNVEV (reference sequence). This CDR3 has 15 amino acids. With 5 bases removed from V and 2 bases from J, the gap between germline ends came to 10 bases. Written as DNA, the CDR3 is TGTGCCAGCAGTCCGTACAGGGCTGGGGCCAACGTCCTGACTTTC. Translating it yields CASSPYRAGANVLTF.

V and J are TRBV28 and TRBJ1-1, with TRBD1 matching over 7 bases. This CDR3 has 15 amino acids. After removal of 5 bases from V and 1 base from J, the junction contained 7 bases not matched to a gene. Germline V gene data show CDR1 as MDHEN and CDR2 as SYDVKM. The CDR3 DNA reads as TGTGCCAGCAGTCCCCGGGACAGATCGAACACTGAAGCTTTCTTT. Protein sequence: CASSPRDRSNTEAFF.